Listed below are T cell receptor beta chains from one sample, sequenced in a study of blood T cells in healthy people across ages. TCRdb reanalysed the 5' RACE reads using MiXCR and keeps one entry per CDR3 protein. The sample consists of fewer than 1,200,000 distinct CDR3 sequences, around 25% of them appearing once. Separately, the same data were catalogued under a study of T cells of mothers and their children.

Sequences were obtained from blood. The source of these receptors is a girl aged 2-10 years in good health. Both conserved end residues are part of each CDR3. A D gene is named only where the DNA matches it firmly. Part of the rows lack a size; the others show once, few, many or a class for expanded clones.

>NA|NA|TRBV6-5|TRBJ1-1
TGTGCCAGCAACCCCGGGTGGGAAAACACTGAAGCTTTCTTT
CASNPGWENTEAFF
>NA|TRBD2|TRBV4-1|TRBJ2-5
TGCGCCAGCAGCCAAGGGCGAGCGGGAGGATTAGAGACCCAGTACTTC
CASSQGRAGGLETQYF
>few|NA|TRBV7-9|TRBJ1-3
TGTGCCAGCAGCTATAACCCCGACAGCCCTGGAAACACCATATATTTT
CASSYNPDSPGNTIYF
>NA|NA|TRBV27|TRBJ2-1
TGTGCCAGCAGTGGGATTAGCGGTGGGTTGTACAATGAGCAGTTCTTC
CASSGISGGLYNEQFF
>few|NA|TRBV12-3/TRBV12-4|TRBJ1-2
TGTGCCAGCAGGTTACGGGGCTATGGCTACACCTTC
CASRLRGYGYTF
>few|NA|TRBV7-3|TRBJ2-7
TGTGCCAGCAGCGCCCCCGGGAACCCCCACGAGCAGTACTTC
CASSAPGNPHEQYF
>few|TRBD1|TRBV29-1|TRBJ2-7
TGCAGCGTTGAAGACTGGGACAGGGGCGAGCAGTACTTC
CSVEDWDRGEQYF
>NA|NA|TRBV19|TRBJ1-3
TGTGCCAGTAGTATAGAAGAGTCCACTGGAAACACCATATATTTT
CASSIEESTGNTIYF
>few|NA|TRBV6-4|TRBJ2-5
TGTGCCAGCGCCGTCGGCGGAGGGGGCAGGGAGACCCAGTACTTC
CASAVGGGGRETQYF
>few|TRBD2|TRBV20-1|TRBJ2-1
TGCAGTGCCGCGAAGATACTAGCGAATGAGCAGTTCTTC
CSAAKILANEQFF
>NA|NA|TRBV7-3|TRBJ2-1
TGTGCCAGCAGCTTAACGGGGGAGGATGAGCAGTTCTTC
CASSLTGEDEQFF
>few|NA|TRBV7-2|TRBJ2-5
TGTGCCAGCAGCTTAAGGGGCCAAGCCCAAGAGACCCAGTACTTC
CASSLRGQAQETQYF
>NA|TRBD1|TRBV20-1|TRBJ2-5
TGCAGTGCTAGGACCTCACAGGGGGCTCGGGGAGAGCAGTACTTC
CSARTSQGARGEQYF
>few|NA|TRBV15|TRBJ1-1
TGTGCCACCAGCACCGACGGATACACTGAAGCTTTCTTT
CATSTDGYTEAFF
>NA|NA|TRBV6-2/TRBV6-3|TRBJ1-1
TGTGCCAGCATGGTCACGGGACACACTGAAGCTTTCTTT
CASMVTGHTEAFF
>few|TRBD1|TRBV13|TRBJ1-1
TGTGCCAGCAGCTTCGGGACAGATGCTCTCTTT
CASSFGTDALF
>few|TRBD2|TRBV6-1|TRBJ2-5
TGTGCCAGCAGGAAACTTATACTAGCGGGAGGGGTGATAGAGACCCAGTACTTC
CASRKLILAGGVIETQYF
>NA|TRBD1|TRBV29-1|TRBJ1-1
TGCAGCGTTCAAGGACAGGCGAACACTGAAGCTTTCTTT
CSVQGQANTEAFF